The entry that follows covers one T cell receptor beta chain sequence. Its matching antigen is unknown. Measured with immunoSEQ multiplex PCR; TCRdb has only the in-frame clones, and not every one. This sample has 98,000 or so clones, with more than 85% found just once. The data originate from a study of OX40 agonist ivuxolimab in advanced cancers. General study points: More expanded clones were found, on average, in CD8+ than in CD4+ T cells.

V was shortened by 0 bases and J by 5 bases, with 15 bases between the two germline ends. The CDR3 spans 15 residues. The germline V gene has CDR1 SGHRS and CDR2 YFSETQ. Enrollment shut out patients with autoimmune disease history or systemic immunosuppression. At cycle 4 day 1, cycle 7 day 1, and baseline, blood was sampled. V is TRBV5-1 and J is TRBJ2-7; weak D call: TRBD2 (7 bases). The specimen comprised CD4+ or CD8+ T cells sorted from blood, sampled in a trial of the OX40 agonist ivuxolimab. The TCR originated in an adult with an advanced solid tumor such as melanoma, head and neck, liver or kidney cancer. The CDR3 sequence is CASSLVQGGRDEQYF. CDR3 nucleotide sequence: TGCGCCAGCAGCTTGGTACAGGGAGGGCGGGACGAGCAGTACTTC.